Shown below are 17 T cell receptor beta chains from a single sample sequenced in a study of early T cells in non-severe SARS-CoV-2 infection. TCRdb called the 5' RACE reads again in MiXCR, with one record for every CDR3 protein. The top ten clones hold 5.5% to 7% of a sample with approximately 31,000 distinct CDR3 sequences, 4.5% to 7% of them seen once. Sequencing used whole blood. The receptor set was obtained from an adult who was a healthcare worker with PCR-confirmed SARS-CoV-2 infection or an uninfected control (not recorded which).

The chain combines TRBV5-1 with TRBJ2-3, with a weak D call TRBD1 (6 bases). Germline loops: CDR1 SGHRS, CDR2 YFSETQ. This CDR3 has 13 amino acids. V was shortened by 4 bases and J by 4 bases, with 10 bases between the two germline ends. CDR3 region: CASSPGVSDTQYF. The DNA for the CDR3 is TGCGCCAGCAGCCCAGGGGTCTCAGATACGCAGTATTTT. The variable domain in full, completed from reference TRBV5-1 and TRBJ2-3, reads KAGVTQTPRYLIKTRGQQVTLSCSPISGHRSVSWYQQTPGQGLQFLFEYFSETQRNKGNFPGRFSGRQFSNSRSEMNVSTLELGDSALYLCASSPGVSDTQYFGPGTRLTVL.

This clonotype has a handful of counts. The chain couples TRBV29-1 to TRBJ1-2; D unresolved. V was shortened by 2 bases and J by 8 bases, with 3 bases between the two germline ends. Germline V gene sequence: CDR1 SQVTM, CDR2 ANQGSEA. The CDR3 totals 9 residues. CDR3 in amino acids: CSVESGYTF. The DNA for the CDR3 is TGCAGCGTTGAAAGCGGCTACACCTTC.

This clonotype was detected many times. The chain employs TRBV10-3 and TRBJ1-6; 9 nucleotides agree with TRBD1. This CDR3 region has 14 residues. V gave up 7 bases and J gave up 7 bases; unmatched junction bases: 5. Germline loops: CDR1 ENHRY, CDR2 SYGVKD. The CDR3 region has the DNA TGTGCCATCACCCGGGGACAGGGAAATTCACCCCTCCACTTT. It specifies CAITRGQGNSPLHF.

The chain employs TRBV5-1 and TRBJ2-7; possible D gene TRBD1, 5 bases. CDR3 length equals 13 residues. Trimming pared 3 bases from V and 5 bases from J, leaving 12 bases between. From germline, CDR1 is SGHRS and CDR2 YFSETQ. The CDR3 bases are TGCGCCAGCAGCTCCGGACACGCCAACGAGCAGTACTTC. It codes for CASSSGHANEQYF.

This clonotype was seen only a few times. The V gene is TRBV3-1, the J gene TRBJ2-1; unclear D gene. The germline CDR1 and CDR2 sequences are LGHDT and YNNKEL (reference sequence). The V end lost 4 bases, the J end lost 6 bases, and 10 bases lay between the germline ends. CDR3 length: 13 amino acids. The CDR3 region is CASSPGAGNEQFF. CDR3 sequence (DNA): TGTGCCAGCAGCCCCGGAGCCGGCAATGAGCAGTTCTTC.

The chain couples TRBV20-1 to TRBJ2-2; D is unresolved. The germline V and J ends were trimmed by 6 bases and 3 bases, with 14 bases remaining between them. Germline V gives CDR1 DFQATT, CDR2 SNEGSKA (reference sequence). The CDR3 has 14 amino acids. For the CDR3, the DNA is TGCAGTGCATACCTCAATGGACACACCGGGGAGCTGTTTTTT. The encoded protein is CSAYLNGHTGELFF.

This chain connects TRBV11-1 to TRBJ1-1, with D possibly matching TRBD1 (5 bases). Germline loops: CDR1 SGHAT, CDR2 FQDESV (reference sequence). Between the trimmed V and J ends, which lost 4 bases and 5 bases, there was a span of 14 bases. The CDR3 has 14 residues. The CDR3 DNA reads as TGTGCCAGCAGCTCCTTGGGGGATCTTACTGAAGCTTTCTTT. Protein: CASSSLGDLTEAFF. Based on the CDR3 plus reference TRBV11-1 and TRBJ1-1, the full variable domain is EAEVAQSPRYKITEKSQAVAFWCDPISGHATLYWYRQILGQGPELLVQFQDESVVDDSQLPKDRFSAERLKGVDSTLKIQPAELGDSAMYLCASSSLGDLTEAFFGQGTRLTVV.

This clonotype counts as medium-sized. The chain couples TRBV6-2 or TRBV6-3 to TRBJ2-1, with a tentative D call TRBD2 (7 bases). The V end was cut by 3 bases, the J end by 5 bases, with 17 bases between. The CDR3 spans 16 residues. The germline gives CDR1 MNHEY, CDR2 SVGEGT. The DNA for the CDR3 is TGTGCCAGCAGTTATCTAGCGGAGGGGGACCACAATGAGCAGTTCTTC. Protein sequence: CASSYLAEGDHNEQFF.

This clonotype was counted ten times or more. This chain uses TRBV7-9 with TRBJ2-3; 11 bases are shared with TRBD1. Trimming took 6 bases from V and 7 from J; bases not matched to a gene: 15. This CDR3 is built from 17 residues. Germline values: CDR1 SEHNR, CDR2 FQNEAQ (reference sequence). Here the CDR3 reads CASRDTTWTGGANTQYF. The CDR3 nucleotides are TGTGCCAGCAGGGACACGACATGGACAGGGGGCGCAAATACGCAGTATTTT.

This clonotype showed up just a few times. This chain uses TRBV3-1 with TRBJ2-5; 14 positions agree with TRBD2. J was trimmed by 3 bases and V by 4 bases; bases with no gene match: 10. The V gene's germline CDR1 is LGHDT and CDR2 YNNKEL (reference sequence). The CDR3 covers 18 residues. CDR3 coding DNA: TGTGCCAGCAGCCCACAAACAAGGGGACTAGCGGGAGAAGAGACCCAGTACTTC. It encodes CASSPQTRGLAGEETQYF.

This clonotype has ten or more counts. The chain couples TRBV20-1 to TRBJ1-1, with D maybe TRBD1 (5 bases). The germline V gene has CDR1 DFQATT and CDR2 SNEGSKA (reference sequence). Trimming cost V 5 bases and J 3 bases, with 10 bases left between them. The CDR3 extends over 12 amino acids. The CDR3 spells CSAEKGYTEAFF. The CDR3 DNA follows: TGCAGTGCTGAAAAGGGGTACACTGAAGCTTTCTTT.

This clonotype was counted ten times or more. V gene TRBV20-1 combines with J gene TRBJ2-3, with 9 nucleotides matching TRBD1. The CDR3 loop spans 14 amino acids. Germline V gives CDR1 DFQATT, CDR2 SNEGSKA (reference sequence). V lost 5 bases to trimming and J lost 4 bases; unmatched junction nucleotides: 7. CDR3 protein: CSALDRGGSDTQYF. The CDR3 DNA follows: TGCAGTGCTCTGGACAGGGGAGGATCAGATACGCAGTATTTT.

This clonotype was detected many times. One end of the junction is discordant with germline, which a read error may explain. The chain uses TRBV15 and TRBJ1-6, with D uncertain. The CDR3 length is 14 residues. The V gene's germline CDR1 is LNHNV and CDR2 YYDKDF (reference sequence). This chain's CDR3 is CATSRDKQNSPLHF. The CDR3 DNA reads as TGTGCCACCAGCCGAGACAAACAAAATTCACCCCTCCACTTT. Looking up the rest from reference TRBV15 and TRBJ1-6 gives the full variable domain: DAMVIQNPRYQVTQFGKPVTLSCSQTLNHNVMYWYQQKSSQAPKLLFHYYDKDFNNEADTPDNFQSRRPNTSFCFLDIRSPGLGDTAMYLCATSRDKQNSPLHFGNGTRLTVT.

The genes are TRBV20-1 and TRBJ2-7, with D possibly TRBD1 on 5 matching bases. V was cut by 0 bases and J by 0 bases, with 15 bases left in between. The germline CDR1 and CDR2 sequences are DFQATT and SNEGSKA (reference sequence). The CDR3 sequence is 16 residues long. This CDR3 is CSARDERRQYSYEQYF. Here the CDR3 DNA reads TGCAGTGCTAGAGATGAGAGGAGACAGTACTCCTACGAGCAGTACTTC.

This clonotype was detected many times. V and J are TRBV28 and TRBJ1-2; no firm D call. The CDR3 has 14 residues. The V gene lost 4 bases and the J gene lost 5 bases, with 14 bases spanning the gap. CDR1 and CDR2 from the germline V gene are MDHEN and SYDVKM. As DNA, the CDR3 is TGTGCCAGCAGTTACCACTCAACACGATATGGCTACACCTTC. Protein sequence: CASSYHSTRYGYTF.

The rearrangement links TRBV28 to TRBJ2-7, with D perhaps matching TRBD1 (6 bases). The CDR3 has 15 residues. CDR1 is MDHEN and CDR2 is SYDVKM in the germline V gene. Trimming pared 2 bases from V and 0 bases from J, leaving 11 bases between. The DNA of the CDR3 is TGTGCCAGCAGTTTACCCGGGACACTCTCCTACGAGCAGTACTTC. This translates into CASSLPGTLSYEQYF.

This clonotype showed up many times. This chain uses TRBV9 with TRBJ2-1, with 10 bases identical to TRBD2. V shed 3 bases and J 7 bases; nucleotides not matched to a gene: 7. The CDR3 has 15 residues. Germline V lookup: CDR1 SGDLS, CDR2 YYNGEE. The CDR3 DNA reads as TGTGCCAGCAGCGCCCCTCTAGCGGGAGTGAATGAGCAGTTCTTC. As protein: CASSAPLAGVNEQFF. Based on the CDR3 plus reference TRBV9 and TRBJ2-1, the full variable domain is DSGVTQTPKHLITATGQRVTLRCSPRSGDLSVYWYQQSLDQGLQFLIQYYNGEERAKGNILERFSAQQFPDLHSELNLSSLELGDSALYFCASSAPLAGVNEQFFGPGTRLTVL.